The 28 T cell receptor beta chains below all came from one sample that was sequenced in a study of T cell repertoires in cytomegalovirus infection (dated by TCRdb to between 2018 and 2020). TCRdb records Illumina HiSeq 1500 as the sequencer. The public reads were run again by TCRdb, first through fastp at Q25 and then through MiXCR, and only productive beta chains were kept. A single entry per CDR3 protein holds the most common genes and DNA from its merged rows. Within this sample are roughly 230,000 distinct CDR3 sequences, with 9% to 15% of them counted one time only. 1.5% to 2% of the sample is held by the ten biggest clonotypes. The sequenced sample consisted of PBMCs. Source of these receptors: a human donor in good health (CMV status not recorded). Some clones in this sample may be carry-over from other donors' samples.

The sample holds many counts of this clonotype. The chain links TRBV25-1 to TRBJ1-1, with D unresolved. The CDR3 covers 15 residues. Between the trimmed V and J ends, which lost 2 bases and 7 bases, there was a span of 17 bases. The germline V gene has CDR1 MGHDK and CDR2 SYGVNS. The CDR3 loop reads CASSERDAGRNEAFF. CDR3 nucleotide sequence: TGTGCCAGCAGTGAACGAGACGCGGGGAGAAATGAAGCTTTCTTT.

This clonotype was counted ten times or more. The chain has TRBV6-2 or TRBV6-3 and TRBJ2-4; tentative D call: TRBD1 (6 bases). Germline CDR1 and CDR2: MNHEY and SVGEGT. The CDR3 contains 15 residues. The germline V and J ends were trimmed by 4 bases and 9 bases, with 19 bases remaining between them. The CDR3 DNA reads as TGTGCCAGCAGTTGGGCCGGGACCCAAGGGGGCATTCAGTACTTC. Residues: CASSWAGTQGGIQYF.

This clonotype was seen more than once but under ten times. The CDR3 sequence is CASSQTGGRSYEQYF. CDR3 nucleotide sequence: TGTGCCAGTAGTCAAACAGGGGGCCGATCCTACGAGCAGTACTTC. The chain links TRBV19 to TRBJ2-7; 9 nucleotides line up with TRBD1. Germline V gene lookup returns CDR1 LNHDA and CDR2 SQIVND (reference sequence). V gave up 5 bases and J gave up 1 base; unmatched junction bases: 6. CDR3 size: 15 residues.

On this clonotype: A read error may be the cause here, since a much bigger clone is one base away. The V call is TRBV24-1, the J call TRBJ2-5; TRBD1 agrees at 7 bases. Germline V gene data show CDR1 as KGHDR and CDR2 as SFDVKD. V gave up 3 bases and J gave up 5 bases; unmatched junction bases: 8. CDR3 size: 15 residues. CDR3 amino acids: CATSDVKGAGETQYF. CDR3 in DNA: TGTGCCACCAGTGATGTAAAGGGGGCCGGGGAGACCCAGTACTTC.

This clonotype came up many times. This chain joins TRBV6-2 or TRBV6-3 and TRBJ1-1; no firm D call. V was cut by 3 bases and J by 3 bases, with 14 bases left in between. CDR3 size: 15 residues. CDR1 and CDR2 (germline): MNHEY, SVGEGT. CDR3 in DNA: TGTGCCAGCAGTTATCGGGCTCCACGGGACACTGAAGCTTTCTTT. Protein: CASSYRAPRDTEAFF.

This clonotype was observed at least ten times. The chain couples TRBV7-2 to TRBJ1-1, with D unresolved. Trimming stripped 6 bases from V and 0 bases from J, with 14 bases between. This CDR3 is built from 15 residues. Germline CDR1 SGHTA, CDR2 FQGNSA. Written as DNA, the CDR3 is TGTGCCAGCAGATTCGGCCCGGTGGTGAACACTGAAGCTTTCTTT. This gives the protein CASRFGPVVNTEAFF.

The table lists this clonotype with many counts. DNA for the CDR3: TGCGCCAGCACACCTTATGGGGGACAGGGTTTACCGACTGGGGCCAACGTCCTGACTTTC. This sequence encodes CASTPYGGQGLPTGANVLTF. The gene calls are TRBV5-1 and TRBJ2-6; 9 bases line up with TRBD1. The CDR3 totals 20 residues. The trim removed 6 bases at V and 2 bases at J, leaving 18 bases unmatched. Per the germline V gene, CDR1 is SGHRS and CDR2 is YFSETQ.

V is TRBV2 and J is TRBJ2-3, with 9 bases matching TRBD2. Germline V CDR1 and CDR2: SNHLY, FYNNEI. The CDR3 contains 15 residues. V shed 6 bases, J shed 6 bases, and the junction held 10 bases outside the gene matches. The CDR3 sequence is CASRGGTSTPDTQYF. As DNA, the CDR3 is TGTGCCAGCAGGGGAGGGACTAGCACCCCCGATACGCAGTATTTT.

The sample holds many counts of this clonotype. The chain employs TRBV5-4 and TRBJ2-1, with D perhaps TRBD2 (6 bases). V gave up 9 bases and J gave up 8 bases, with 21 bases separating them. The CDR3 consists of 14 residues. In germline, CDR1 is SGHNT, CDR2 YYREEE (reference sequence). For the CDR3, the DNA is TGTGCCACCGCGAGGGTACCCGGGAGCGATGAGCAGTTCTTC. Translated, it gives CATARVPGSDEQFF.

In its sample, this clonotype was seen many times. The CDR3 region has the DNA TGTGCCAGCAGGTCGCCTGTAAATCAAGAGACCCAGTACTTC. Residues: CASRSPVNQETQYF. The chain employs TRBV7-2 and TRBJ2-5; the D is unclear. Germline CDR1 reads SGHTA; CDR2 reads FQGNSA. The CDR3 contains 14 residues. Trimming removed 6 bases at V and 2 bases at J, with 13 bases between.

This clonotype was seen ten or more times. The chain recombines TRBV7-2 with TRBJ1-1; no definite D call. The CDR3 spans 13 residues. V was trimmed by 4 bases and J by 3 bases, leaving 9 bases between them. Germline values: CDR1 SGHTA, CDR2 FQGNSA. The chain's CDR3 is CASSSARDTEAFF. CDR3 bases: TGTGCCAGCAGCTCCGCCCGGGACACTGAAGCTTTCTTT.

Many counts were recorded for this clonotype. The genes are TRBV7-7 and TRBJ1-3; D call uncertain. The CDR3 runs to 15 residues. V was clipped by 2 bases and J by 4 bases, with 12 bases between them. CDR1 and CDR2 from the germline V gene are SSHAT and FNYEAQ (reference sequence). The chain's CDR3 is CASSLTGEPGNTIYF. DNA of the CDR3: TGTGCCAGCAGCTTAACCGGGGAGCCCGGAAACACCATATATTTT. Complete variable domain (other parts from reference TRBV7-7 and TRBJ1-3): GAGVSQSPRYKVTKRGQDVTLRCDPISSHATLYWYQQALGQGPEFLTYFNYEAQPDKSGLPSDRFSAERPEGSISTLTIQRTEQRDSAMYRCASSLTGEPGNTIYFGEGSWLTVV.

The table lists this clonotype with many counts. The chain carries TRBV7-2 and TRBJ1-5, with 8 bases that match TRBD1. After removal of 6 bases from V and 4 bases from J, the junction contained 8 bases not matched to a gene. The CDR3 contains 15 residues. CDR1 is SGHTA and CDR2 is FQGNSA in the germline V gene. Written as DNA, the CDR3 is TGTGCCAGCAGGCAGCAGGGGGCTCGGAATCAGCCCCAGCATTTT. Translated: CASRQQGARNQPQHF.

Many counts were recorded for this clonotype. This chain links TRBV19 with TRBJ2-1; no clear D gene. CDR3 length equals 13 residues. The germline gives CDR1 LNHDA, CDR2 SQIVND (reference sequence). Deletions cut 2 bases from V and 7 bases from J, with 9 bases between. The CDR3 loop is CASSIPMRNEQFF. The CDR3 DNA reads as TGTGCCAGTAGTATACCCATGAGGAATGAGCAGTTCTTC.

This clonotype has ten or more counts. The V gene is TRBV7-2, the J gene TRBJ1-1; D perhaps matches TRBD1 (6 bases). Between the trimmed V and J ends, which lost 5 bases and 3 bases, there was a span of 16 bases. CDR1 and CDR2 (germline): SGHTA, FQGNSA. CDR3 length: 15 amino acids. CDR3 bases: TGTGCCAGCAGCATCACACAGGGAGGGTACACTGAAGCTTTCTTT. It codes for CASSITQGGYTEAFF.

This clonotype was observed many times. The rearrangement joins TRBV7-2 to TRBJ2-7, with D possibly TRBD2 on 7 matching bases. Trimming cost V 10 bases and J 3 bases, with 19 bases left between them. The length of the CDR3 is 14 residues. The germline V gene encodes CDR1 SGHTA and CDR2 FQGNSA. This chain's CDR3 is CATRPGGVGYEQYF. The CDR3 DNA is TGTGCCACACGCCCGGGGGGCGTCGGCTACGAGCAGTACTTC.

This clonotype was seen at least ten times. The chain combines TRBV7-3 with TRBJ2-1; 10 nucleotides match TRBD2. This CDR3 is built from 15 residues. Trimming at V came to 1 base and at J to 5 bases, leaving 2 bases not matched to a gene. CDR1 and CDR2 (germline): SGHTA, FQGTGA. The CDR3 nucleotides read TGTGCCAGCAGCTTAAGGCTAGCGGGAGACAATGAGCAGTTCTTC. It encodes CASSLRLAGDNEQFF.

About this clonotype itself: The junction shows a germline mismatch at one end, possibly a read error. This rearrangement joins TRBV7-2 to TRBJ2-5; TRBD1 aligns across 7 bases. Germline CDR1 reads SGHTA; CDR2 reads FQGNSA. CDR3 size: 13 residues. Written as DNA, the CDR3 is TGTGTCAGCAGACGGGACAGAAAAGAGACCCAGTACTTC. Its translation: CVSRRDRKETQYF.

This clonotype was found many times. The CDR3 region is CASTQAAGNTIYF. The CDR3, as DNA: TGTGCCAGCACCCAAGCTGCTGGAAACACCATATATTTT. V is TRBV7-2 and J is TRBJ1-3; D ambiguous. The germline V gene encodes CDR1 SGHTA and CDR2 FQGNSA. This CDR3 region has 13 residues. With 7 bases removed from V and 2 bases from J, the gap between germline ends came to 9 bases.

This clonotype was observed a handful of times. The J gene is TRBJ2-5, the V gene TRBV14; 14 bases map to TRBD2. Germline V gene lookup returns CDR1 SGHDN and CDR2 FVKESK. V dropped 2 bases and J dropped 2; count of bases not matched to a gene: 1. The CDR3 runs to 16 residues. The CDR3 region is CASSQRLAGGQETQYF. The CDR3 nucleotides are TGTGCCAGCAGCCAACGACTAGCGGGAGGGCAAGAGACCCAGTACTTC.

In its sample, this clonotype was seen many times. V usage is TRBV7-2 and J usage is TRBJ2-3; D ambiguous. The CDR3 loop spans 14 amino acids. V lost 5 bases and J 1 base, leaving 10 bases between the germline ends. Per germline, CDR1 SGHTA and CDR2 FQGNSA. The CDR3 loop reads CASSAPSGTDTQYF. CDR3 sequence (DNA): TGTGCCAGCAGCGCCCCATCTGGCACAGATACGCAGTATTTT. Full variable domain (missing parts from reference TRBV7-2 and TRBJ2-3): GAGVSQSPSNKVTEKGKDVELRCDPISGHTALYWYRQSLGQGLEFLIYFQGNSAPDKSGLPSDRFSAERTGGSVSTLTIQRTQQEDSAVYLCASSAPSGTDTQYFGPGTRLTVL.

V is TRBV5-1 and J is TRBJ1-2; 10 positions match TRBD1. The CDR3 is 14 amino acids. Germline values: CDR1 SGHRS, CDR2 YFSETQ. After removal of 0 bases from V and 6 bases from J, the junction contained 2 bases not matched to a gene. This CDR3 reads CASSLGTGGDGYTF. The CDR3 DNA reads TGCGCCAGCAGCTTGGGGACAGGGGGAGATGGCTACACCTTC.

This clonotype was seen at least ten times. CDR3 loop: CASSSFGGETQYF. CDR3 nucleotide sequence: TGTGCCAGCAGTTCCTTCGGTGGAGAGACCCAGTACTTC. The rearrangement uses TRBV6-1 and TRBJ2-5; D is undetermined. The germline V and J ends were trimmed by 5 bases and 4 bases, with 11 bases remaining between them. Germline V gene sequence: CDR1 MNHNS, CDR2 SASEGT. The CDR3 has 13 amino acids.

The chain combines TRBV28 with TRBJ2-7; 8 nucleotides line up with TRBD1. Looked up from germline, CDR1 is MDHEN and CDR2 is SYDVKM. V lost 2 bases, J lost 0 bases, and 3 bases stayed unmatched. The CDR3 covers 15 residues. CDR3 loop: CASSLPGGYSYEQYF. The CDR3 nucleotides read TGTGCCAGCAGTTTACCAGGGGGCTACTCCTACGAGCAGTACTTC.

This clonotype was recorded many times. This chain links TRBV11-3 with TRBJ2-1; 7 bases align to TRBD2. Per germline, CDR1 SGHNT and CDR2 YENEEA. This CDR3 is built from 18 residues. V was pared by 0 bases and J by 0 bases, with 8 bases of the junction left unmatched. CDR3: CASSLEMRRGSSYNEQFF. For the CDR3, the DNA is TGTGCCAGCAGCTTAGAAATGCGCCGCGGGAGCTCCTACAATGAGCAGTTCTTC.

There are a few counts of this clonotype. The gene calls are TRBV19 and TRBJ2-7, with a tentative D call TRBD1 (6 bases). There are 14 residues in the CDR3. CDR1 and CDR2 from the germline V gene are LNHDA and SQIVND (reference sequence). The V and J ends lost 7 bases and 5 bases respectively, with 18 bases between them. The CDR3 coding sequence is TGTGCCAGTATGACGACAGGACCTTTCAACGAGCAGTACTTC. Translated, it gives CASMTTGPFNEQYF.

This clonotype came up a few times. J is TRBJ2-1 and V is TRBV6-5; D is perhaps TRBD1 (6 bases). Germline V gives CDR1 MNHEY, CDR2 SVGAGI. Deletions cut 6 bases from V and 2 bases from J, with 14 bases between. The CDR3 has 15 amino acids. The CDR3 DNA is TGTGCCAGCAGGTACGGGGACACCCCCTACAATGAGCAGTTCTTC. Protein product: CASRYGDTPYNEQFF.

This clonotype occurred many times. The chain joins TRBV7-2 to TRBJ1-5; 10 bases map to TRBD1. V shed 0 bases and J 7 bases; nucleotides not matched to a gene: 3. Per the germline V gene, CDR1 is SGHTA and CDR2 is FQGNSA. The CDR3 consists of 15 residues. The DNA for the CDR3 is TGTGCCAGCAGCTTAGCGGCGGACAGGGGGCAGCCCCAGCATTTT. Protein: CASSLAADRGQPQHF.